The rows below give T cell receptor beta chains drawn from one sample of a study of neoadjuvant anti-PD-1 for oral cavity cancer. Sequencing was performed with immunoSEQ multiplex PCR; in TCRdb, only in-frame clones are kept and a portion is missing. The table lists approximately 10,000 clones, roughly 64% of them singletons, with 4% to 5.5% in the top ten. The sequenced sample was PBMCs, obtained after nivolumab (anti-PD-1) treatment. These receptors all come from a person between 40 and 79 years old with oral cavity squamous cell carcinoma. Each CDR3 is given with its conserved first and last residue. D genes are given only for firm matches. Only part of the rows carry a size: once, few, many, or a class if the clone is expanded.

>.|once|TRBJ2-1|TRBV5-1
CASSLAGEGYNEQFF
TGCGCCAGCAGCTTGGCCGGTGAGGGATACAATGAGCAGTTCTTC
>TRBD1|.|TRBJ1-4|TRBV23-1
CASTRTGSNEKLFF
TGCGCCAGCACCCGGACAGGGAGTAATGAAAAACTGTTTTTT
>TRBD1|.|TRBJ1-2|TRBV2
CASSETGTNGYTF
TGTGCCAGCAGTGAGACAGGGACTAATGGCTACACCTTC
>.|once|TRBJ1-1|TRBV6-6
CASSGGDTNTEAFF
TGTGCCAGCAGTGGGGGGGATACGAACACTGAAGCTTTCTTT
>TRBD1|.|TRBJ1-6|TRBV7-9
CASSLRQGAWNSPLHF
TGTGCCAGCAGCTTAAGGCAGGGGGCTTGGAATTCACCCCTCCACTTT
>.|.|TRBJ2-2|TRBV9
CASSPVAPGTGELFF
TGTGCCAGCTCCCCGGTGGCCCCAGGGACCGGGGAGCTGTTTTTT
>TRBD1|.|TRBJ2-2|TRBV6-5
CASSLGTGAGELFF
TGTGCCAGCAGTTTAGGGACAGGGGCCGGGGAGCTGTTTTTT
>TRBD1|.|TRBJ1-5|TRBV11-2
CASSLGGTGVGQPQHF
TGTGCCAGCAGCTTAGGCGGGACAGGGGTTGGTCAGCCCCAGCATTTT
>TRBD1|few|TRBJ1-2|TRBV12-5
CASAQGTGIANYGYTF
TGTGCTAGTGCCCAGGGGACAGGCATAGCTAACTATGGCTACACCTTC
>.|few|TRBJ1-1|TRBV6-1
CASSTQRNTEAFF
TGTGCCAGCAGTACACAGAGGAACACTGAAGCTTTCTTT
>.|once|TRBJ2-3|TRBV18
CASSPTGTSTDTQYF
TGTGCCAGCTCACCTACAGGGACCAGCACAGATACGCAGTATTTT
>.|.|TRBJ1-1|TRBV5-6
CASSLQAGSGEAFF
TGTGCCAGCAGCTTGCAGGCAGGGTCGGGTGAAGCTTTCTTT
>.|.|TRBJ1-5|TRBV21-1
CASSKVSTLLPNQPQHF
TGTGCCAGCAGCAAAGTGTCAACCTTACTTCCTAATCAGCCCCAGCATTTT
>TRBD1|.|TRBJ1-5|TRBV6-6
CASRISGQHYQPQHF
TGTGCCAGCAGGATATCGGGACAGCACTATCAGCCCCAGCATTTT
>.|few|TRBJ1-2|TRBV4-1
CASSQASYGYTF
TGCGCCAGCAGCCAAGCGAGCTATGGCTACACCTTC
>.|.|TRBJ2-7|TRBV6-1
CASSDWTETYEQYF
TGTGCCAGCAGTGACTGGACAGAAACCTACGAGCAGTACTTC
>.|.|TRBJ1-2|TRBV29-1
CSAEGFVDYGYTF
TGCAGCGCCGAAGGGTTTGTTGACTATGGCTACACCTTC
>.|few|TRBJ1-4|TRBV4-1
CASSQANLGLATNEKLFF
TGCGCCAGCAGCCAGGCGAATCTCGGACTTGCAACTAATGAAAAACTGTTTTTT
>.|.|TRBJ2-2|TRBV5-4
CASSPRGGELFF
TGTGCCAGCAGCCCCCGGGGCGGGGAGCTGTTTTTT
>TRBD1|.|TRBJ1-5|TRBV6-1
CASSRDRAGGQPQHF
TGTGCCAGCAGTAGGGACAGGGCGGGGGGTCAGCCCCAGCATTTT
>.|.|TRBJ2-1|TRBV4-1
CASSQEVAGLPDNEQFF
TGCGCCAGCAGCCAAGAGGTGGCAGGACTACCCGATAATGAGCAGTTCTTC
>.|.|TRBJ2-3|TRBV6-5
CASSYGGPFTDTQYF
TGTGCCAGCAGTTACGGGGGCCCGTTTACAGATACGCAGTATTTT
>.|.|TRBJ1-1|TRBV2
CASGTGRGTEAFF
TGTGCCAGCGGCACAGGGAGAGGGACTGAAGCTTTCTTT
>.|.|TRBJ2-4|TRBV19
CASSMRNIQYF
TGTGCCAGTAGTATGAGGAACATTCAGTACTTC
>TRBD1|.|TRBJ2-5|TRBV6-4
CASSDPRDSPSYQETQYF
TGTGCCAGCAGTGACCCCCGGGACAGTCCCTCGTACCAAGAGACCCAGTACTTC
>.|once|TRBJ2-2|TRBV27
CASSAGRGRKDTGELFF
TGTGCCAGCAGCGCCGGGAGGGGGCGCAAGGACACCGGGGAGCTGTTTTTT
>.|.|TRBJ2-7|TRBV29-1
CSVEERGLNEQYF
TGCAGCGTTGAGGAAAGGGGGTTGAACGAGCAGTACTTC
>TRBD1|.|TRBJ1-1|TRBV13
CASSVQGALNTEAFF
TGTGCCAGCAGCGTACAGGGGGCCTTGAACACTGAAGCTTTCTTT
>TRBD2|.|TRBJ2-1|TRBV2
CASRGGTNNEQFF
TGTGCCAGCAGGGGGGGGACTAACAATGAGCAGTTCTTC
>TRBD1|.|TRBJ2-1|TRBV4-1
CASSQAGQENNEQFF
TGCGCCAGCAGCCAAGCGGGACAGGAGAACAATGAGCAGTTCTTC
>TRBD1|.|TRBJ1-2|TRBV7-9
CASSSLQGGNYGYTF
TGTGCCAGCAGCTCGCTACAGGGGGGCAACTATGGCTACACCTTC
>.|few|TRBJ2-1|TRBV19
CASGMLQGQEQFF
TGTGCCAGTGGAATGTTACAGGGCCAGGAGCAGTTCTTC
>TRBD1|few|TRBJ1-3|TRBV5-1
CASSVDRGNTIYF
TGCGCCAGCAGCGTGGACAGGGGAAACACCATATATTTT
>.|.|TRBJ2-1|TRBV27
CASSLTVAPYNEQFF
TGTGCCAGCAGTTTAACAGTAGCACCTTACAATGAGCAGTTCTTC
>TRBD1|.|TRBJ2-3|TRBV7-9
CASSFPDPGQGDTDTQYF
TGTGCCAGCAGCTTCCCGGACCCGGGACAGGGGGACACAGATACGCAGTATTTT
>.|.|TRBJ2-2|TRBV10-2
CASSGLASNTGELFF
TGCGCCAGCAGTGGGCTAGCTTCGAACACCGGGGAGCTGTTTTTT
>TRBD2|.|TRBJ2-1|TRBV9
CASSPGLENQFF
TGTGCCAGCAGCCCAGGACTAGAGAACCAGTTCTTC
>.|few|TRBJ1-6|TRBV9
CASSVGSNSPLHF
TGTGCCAGCAGCGTAGGCAGTAATTCACCCCTCCACTTT
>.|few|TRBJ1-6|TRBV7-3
CASSLGGNSPLHF
TGTGCCAGCAGCTTAGGGGGGAATTCACCCCTCCACTTT
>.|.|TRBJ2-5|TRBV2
CASSENRAGETQYF
TGTGCCAGCAGTGAGAACAGGGCAGGAGAGACCCAGTACTTC
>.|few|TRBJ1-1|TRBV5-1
CASSLEIGQLNTEAFF
TGCGCCAGCAGCTTGGAAATCGGGCAGCTGAACACTGAAGCTTTCTTT
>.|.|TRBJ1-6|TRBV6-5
CASSTRSNSPLHF
TGTGCCAGCAGCACCCGGAGTAATTCACCCCTCCACTTT
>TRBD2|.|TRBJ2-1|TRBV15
CATRGGGTRNEQFF
TGTGCCACCAGGGGTGGAGGGACTAGAAATGAGCAGTTCTTC
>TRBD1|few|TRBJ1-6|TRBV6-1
CASSEARGRWNSPLHF
TGTGCCAGCAGTGAAGCGAGGGGGCGGTGGAATTCACCCCTCCACTTT
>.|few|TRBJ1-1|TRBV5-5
CASSLLSRHTEAFF
TGTGCCAGCAGCTTGCTCTCACGGCACACTGAAGCTTTCTTT